Described below is a single T cell receptor beta chain sequence and its context. V was trimmed by 6 bases and J by 8 bases, leaving 11 bases between them. CDR3 length: 12 residues. Germline V gene data show CDR1 as KGHSH and CDR2 as LQKENI. Here immunoSEQ multiplex PCR was the method, and the copy in TCRdb shows in-frame clones only, minus some. The sample holds about 380,000 clones, roughly 94% seen once. These data come from a study of shared T cell receptors in the human thymus. Sequencing was done on a sample of thymocytes. This chain joins TRBV18 and TRBJ2-1; D is undetermined. The sequence was obtained from a human donor. In nucleotides, the CDR3 is TGTGCCAGCTCGAAGAGATGGGATGAGCAGTTCTTC. As protein: CASSKRWDEQFF.